Listed below are T cell receptor beta chains from one sample, sequenced in a study of blood T cells in healthy people across ages. MiXCR was run by TCRdb on the 5' RACE reads, yielding one entry per CDR3 protein. Here the sample spans roughly 800,000 distinct CDR3 sequences, 58% being singletons. The sample was blood. These TCRs come from a man aged 30-40 years in good health. Both conserved end residues are part of each CDR3. A D gene is named only where the DNA matches it firmly. Size is omitted from some rows. Given values are once, few, many or a class for expanded clones.

abundance	v_gene	j_gene	d_gene	CDR3nt	CDR3aa
once	TRBV5-5	TRBJ2-1	TRBD2	TGTGCCAGCAGCTTGCCAGCGGGGGAGTTCTTC	CASSLPAGEFF
NA	TRBV12-3/TRBV12-4	TRBJ1-1	NA	TGTGCCAGCAGCCGAAGCGGCGGGGGGGGGACTGAAGCTTTCTTT	CASSRSGGGGTEAFF
NA	TRBV18	TRBJ1-5	TRBD1	TGTGCCAGCTCACCCGGGACAGGGTTCACGCAGCCCCAGCATTTT	CASSPGTGFTQPQHF
few	TRBV25-1	TRBJ2-1	NA	TGTGCCAGCAGTGAATCGCGCGGATGGTCCTACAATGAGCAGTTCTTC	CASSESRGWSYNEQFF
NA	TRBV3-1	TRBJ1-2	NA	TGTGCCAGCAGCCAAGGGGGCCTAAAAGGCTACACCTTC	CASSQGGLKGYTF
NA	TRBV20-1	TRBJ2-1	NA	TGCAGTGCTAGAGAGGGTTTACGCATCTTCTACAATGAGCAGTTCTTC	CSAREGLRIFYNEQFF
few	TRBV29-1	TRBJ1-1	NA	TGCAGCGTTGTCCCAGTGAACACTGAAGCTTTCTTT	CSVVPVNTEAFF
NA	TRBV10-2	TRBJ2-7	TRBD2	TGCGCCAGCAGTGAGCCTCGGGTAGCGGGAGGGCCAAACGAGCAGTACTTC	CASSEPRVAGGPNEQYF
NA	TRBV7-2	TRBJ1-1	NA	TGTGCCAGCAGCATTGGTTTGAGGGGTGAAGCTTTCTTT	CASSIGLRGEAFF
NA	TRBV6-6	TRBJ1-6	TRBD1	TGTGCCACCCGGGGACAGGGGGTTTTTAATTCACCCCTCCACTTT	CATRGQGVFNSPLHF
once	TRBV5-5	TRBJ1-6	NA	TGTGCCAGCAGCTTGGGGGATGGCTCACCCCTCCACTTT	CASSLGDGSPLHF
NA	TRBV21-1	TRBJ2-7	NA	TGTGCCCCAACCAAGGGGCACTACGAGCAGTACTTC	CAPTKGHYEQYF
NA	TRBV5-5	TRBJ2-5	NA	TGTGCCAGCGGGGATCTCCGGTCAGAGACCCAGTACTTC	CASGDLRSETQYF